The 25 T cell receptor beta chains below were found in one sample sequenced in a study of OX40 agonist ivuxolimab in advanced cancers. Generated by immunoSEQ multiplex PCR, the TCRdb table keeps only in-frame clones and is missing some. Of roughly 90,000 clones listed, 87% are singletons. Sequenced here: CD4+ or CD8+ T cells sorted from blood, sampled in a trial of the OX40 agonist ivuxolimab. Receptor source: an adult with an advanced solid tumor such as melanoma, head and neck, liver or kidney cancer.

The CDR3 coding sequence is TGTGCCAGCCGACCAATGTCCTGGTCTTACAATGAGCAGTTCTTC. It codes for CASRPMSWSYNEQFF. The chain joins TRBV16 to TRBJ2-1; the D is unclear. The CDR3 covers 15 residues. V shed 8 bases and J shed 4 bases, with 18 bases lying between them. Germline loops: CDR1 KGHSY, CDR2 FQNENV. The variable domain in full, with the rest retrieved from reference TRBV16 and TRBJ2-1, is GEEVAQTPKHLVRGEGQKAKLYCAPIKGHSYVFWYQQVLKNEFKFLISFQNENVFDETGMPKERFSAKCLPNSPCSLEIQATKLEDSAVYFCASRPMSWSYNEQFFGPGTRLTVL.

This clone was observed a few times. CDR3 region: CASSLATGGKNIQYF. CDR3 in DNA: TGTGCCAGCAGTTTAGCGACAGGGGGCAAAAACATTCAGTACTTC. The rearrangement links TRBV28 to TRBJ2-4; 9 bases align to TRBD1. Germline V gene lookup returns CDR1 MDHEN and CDR2 SYDVKM. J gave up 3 bases and V 2 bases, and 2 bases lay outside the gene matches. This CDR3 has 15 residues. Full variable domain (rest looked up from reference TRBV28 and TRBJ2-4): DVKVTQSSRYLVKRTGEKVFLECVQDMDHENMFWYRQDPGLGLRLIYFSYDVKMKEKGDIPEGYSVSREKKERFSLILESASTNQTSMYLCASSLATGGKNIQYFGAGTRLSVL.

The chain is built from TRBV2 and TRBJ2-5, with 7 positions matching TRBD2. The CDR3 has 13 residues. CDR1 and CDR2 (germline): SNHLY, FYNNEI. V was clipped by 4 bases and J by 7 bases; unmatched bases: 6. The CDR3 DNA is TGTGCCAGCAGTGCAGGGAGGGTAGGGACCCAGTACTTC. Translation: CASSAGRVGTQYF.

The chain recombines TRBV18 with TRBJ2-5; 8 nucleotides align to TRBD1. Germline V gives CDR1 KGHSH, CDR2 LQKENI. The trim removed 2 bases at V and 4 bases at J, leaving 3 bases unmatched. This CDR3 has 14 amino acids. CDR3 sequence (DNA): TGTGCCAGCTCACCAGCACAGGGGGTAGAGACCCAGTACTTC. Protein product: CASSPAQGVETQYF.

V gene TRBV7-9 combines with J gene TRBJ1-4; 9 nucleotides match TRBD1. J lost 7 bases, V lost 6 bases, and 3 bases had no gene match. Germline CDR1 SEHNR, CDR2 FQNEAQ (reference sequence). This CDR3 region has 13 residues. CDR3 DNA: TGTGCCAGCAGGGGGACAGGGACTGAAAAACTGTTTTTT. Translated, it gives CASRGTGTEKLFF.

The V call is TRBV11-2, the J call TRBJ2-7, with 7 bases identical to TRBD1. The V segment lost 6 bases and the J segment 3 bases; nucleotides outside the gene matches: 8. Looked up from germline, CDR1 is SGHAT and CDR2 is FQNNGV. The CDR3 totals 14 residues. CDR3 coding DNA: TGTGCCAGCAGTTTCGGGACAGAGTTCTACGAGCAGTACTTC. It codes for CASSFGTEFYEQYF. Full variable domain (outside the CDR3, taken from reference TRBV11-2 and TRBJ2-7): EAGVAQSPRYKIIEKRQSVAFWCNPISGHATLYWYQQILGQGPKLLIQFQNNGVVDDSQLPKDRFSAERLKGVDSTLKIQPAKLEDSAVYLCASSFGTEFYEQYFGPGTRLTVT.

The chain joins TRBV9 to TRBJ1-4; 8 bases line up with TRBD1. The CDR3 is made up of 15 amino acids. V trimming: 4 bases; J trimming: 6 bases; junction bases outside the gene matches: 8. The germline V gene encodes CDR1 SGDLS and CDR2 YYNGEE. The CDR3 sequence: CASSPRTGLDEKLFF. CDR3 in DNA: TGTGCCAGCAGCCCCCGGACAGGGCTTGATGAAAAACTGTTTTTT.

This clone showed up just once. The chain employs TRBV7-6 and TRBJ2-5, with D unclear. The CDR3 is 11 amino acids. Trimming pared 5 bases from V and 1 base from J, leaving 2 bases between. The germline V gene has CDR1 SGHVS and CDR2 FNYEAQ. CDR3 DNA sequence: TGTGCCAGCAGCGCCCAAGAGACCCAGTACTTC. Protein: CASSAQETQYF.

V is TRBV5-8 and J is TRBJ1-3, with D unclear. The CDR3 runs 15 residues. In germline, CDR1 is SGHTS, CDR2 YDEGEE. Trimming took off 2 bases at V and 3 bases at J, with 12 bases between the two ends. CDR3 coding DNA: TGTGCCAGCAGCTTCGGAGGCCGTTATGGAAACACCATATATTTT. Its translation is CASSFGGRYGNTIYF.

V gene TRBV6-1 combines with J gene TRBJ2-5; 7 nucleotides line up with TRBD2. Germline CDR1 and CDR2: MNHNS and SASEGT. V shed 0 bases, J shed 4 bases, and the junction held 8 bases outside the gene matches. CDR3 size: 16 residues. This chain's CDR3 is CASSEAMWGGRETQYF. The CDR3 region has the DNA TGTGCCAGCAGTGAAGCAATGTGGGGGGGTCGAGAGACCCAGTACTTC.

Only a few counts were recorded for this clone. The rearrangement uses TRBV6-1 and TRBJ2-3; D gene uncertain. CDR3 length: 15 amino acids. Trimming left V 0 bases short and J 4 bases short, with 11 bases between. The germline V gene has CDR1 MNHNS and CDR2 SASEGT. The CDR3 is CASSEARWVPDTQYF. The CDR3 region has the DNA TGTGCCAGCAGTGAAGCGCGGTGGGTCCCAGATACGCAGTATTTT.

This clone was observed a single time. The genes are TRBV19 and TRBJ2-5; 11 bases match TRBD1. V shed 3 bases, J shed 5 bases, and the junction held 8 bases outside the gene matches. Germline loops: CDR1 LNHDA, CDR2 SQIVND (reference sequence). The CDR3 length is 16 residues. CDR3 residues: CASSIRGTGGRETQYF. In DNA, the CDR3 is TGTGCCAGTAGTATCCGCGGGACAGGGGGTAGGGAGACCCAGTACTTC.

This sequence joins TRBV5-1 and TRBJ2-3; no clear D gene. V lost 3 bases, J lost 6 bases, and 14 bases lay in between. CDR3 length equals 14 residues. Germline CDR1 reads SGHRS; CDR2 reads YFSETQ. The CDR3 DNA sequence: TGCGCCAGCAGCTCCTTACGGCCCGGGGATACGCAGTATTTT. Its protein is CASSSLRPGDTQYF.

V gene TRBV5-1 combines with J gene TRBJ2-3, with TRBD2 matching over 8 bases. CDR1 SGHRS and CDR2 YFSETQ come from the germline V gene. This CDR3 has 17 amino acids. J was trimmed by 3 bases and V by 3 bases; bases with no gene match: 12. DNA of the CDR3: TGCGCCAGCAGCTATACCATCCGGGGGGGAAATACAGATACGCAGTATTTT. It is translated as CASSYTIRGGNTDTQYF.

The chain employs TRBV6-1 and TRBJ2-5; TRBD2 aligns across 11 bases. Germline assignment: CDR1 MNHNS and CDR2 SASEGT. The CDR3 covers 15 residues. With 3 bases clipped from V and 3 bases from J, the junction kept 3 bases outside the gene matches. CDR3 loop: CASSDSGRVKETQYF. The DNA of the CDR3 is TGTGCCAGCAGTGATAGCGGGAGGGTAAAAGAGACCCAGTACTTC.

The chain uses TRBV30 and TRBJ2-7, with D perhaps TRBD1 or TRBD2 (5 bases each). The CDR3 sequence is 16 residues long. Germline V gene data show CDR1 as GTSNPN and CDR2 as SVGIG (reference sequence). V was pared by 1 base and J by 3 bases, with 19 bases between. The CDR3 spells CAWSDTTGTHRYEQYF. The DNA of the CDR3 is TGTGCCTGGAGTGATACTACCGGGACCCACCGCTACGAGCAGTACTTC. Filled out from reference TRBV30 and TRBJ2-7, the complete variable domain reads SQTIHQWPATLVQPVGSPLSLECTVEGTSNPNLYWYRQAAGRGLQLLFYSVGIGQISSEVPQNLSASRPQDRQFILSSKKLLLSDSGFYLCAWSDTTGTHRYEQYFGPGTRLTVT.

With regard to this clone: The junction departs from germline at one end; a sequencing error may be responsible. This chain connects TRBV6-5 to TRBJ2-7; D unresolved. CDR3 length: 11 amino acids. Germline V CDR1 and CDR2: MNHEY, SVGAGI. The CDR3 region is CASSYSHEQYF. DNA for the CDR3: TGTGCCAGCAGTTACTCCCACGAGCAGTACTTC.

The V and J genes are TRBV7-8 and TRBJ2-5, with TRBD2 identical over 11 bases. Gene TRBJ2-7 matches the end of the DNA better, so the J call may be wrong. CDR1 is SGHVS and CDR2 is FQNEAQ in the germline V gene. The CDR3 sequence is 15 residues long. The CDR3 nucleotides are TGTGCCAGCAGCTTACGGGTAGCGGGAGGGTACGAGCAGTACTTC. Protein: CASSLRVAGGYEQYF.

The V and J genes are TRBV10-3 and TRBJ2-1; TRBD2 matches 13 bases. From germline, CDR1 is ENHRY and CDR2 SYGVKD. V was pared by 3 bases and J by 3 bases, with 26 bases of the junction left unmatched. The CDR3 runs 24 residues. The CDR3 coding sequence is TGTGCCATCAGTGACCACTCAGGGGGGCGGACTAGCGGGAGCTCTCTTCGCTACTACAATGAGCAGTTCTTC. It translates to CAISDHSGGRTSGSSLRYYNEQFF.

The CDR3 loop is CASSSGTGGVGTEAFF. The CDR3 DNA is TGTGCCAGCAGTTCCGGGACAGGGGGGGTAGGAACTGAAGCTTTCTTT. The gene calls are TRBV7-9 and TRBJ1-1; 11 bases are a match to TRBD1. The CDR3 contains 16 residues. The V gene end was trimmed by 6 bases and the J gene end by 5 bases; junction bases not matched to a gene: 11. Germline CDR1 and CDR2: SEHNR and FQNEAQ (reference sequence).

The chain recombines TRBV7-3 with TRBJ1-1; D uncertain. CDR1 is SGHTA, CDR2 FQGTGA, per germline. V gave up 1 base and J gave up 3 bases, with 9 bases separating them. CDR3 length: 14 residues. The CDR3 reads CASSLNSRDTEAFF. The DNA of the CDR3 is TGTGCCAGCAGCTTAAACAGTCGGGACACTGAAGCTTTCTTT.

As DNA, the CDR3 is TGTGCCAGCAGCGTAGCGGTAATAACTACCGGGGGACCCAATGAGCAGTTCTTC. Amino acids: CASSVAVITTGGPNEQFF. The rearrangement joins TRBV9 to TRBJ2-1; tentative D call: TRBD2 (6 bases). This CDR3 is built from 18 residues. V shed 0 bases and J shed 6 bases, with 22 bases lying between them. CDR1 is SGDLS and CDR2 is YYNGEE in the germline V gene.

J is TRBJ2-7 and V is TRBV19; D might be TRBD1 (6 bases). The CDR3 length is 14 residues. V was shortened by 3 bases and J by 5 bases, with 14 bases between the two germline ends. Germline V lookup: CDR1 LNHDA, CDR2 SQIVND (reference sequence). The DNA of the CDR3 is TGTGCCAGTAGTATCCCAGGGGAAGGGGACGAGCAGTACTTC. It codes for CASSIPGEGDEQYF.

The rearrangement uses TRBV28 and TRBJ1-5, with unresolved D. Germline CDR1 and CDR2: MDHEN and SYDVKM. V gave up 6 bases and J gave up 4 bases, with 13 bases separating them. The CDR3 is made up of 14 amino acids. The CDR3: CASRPPGPNQPQHF. The CDR3 nucleotides are TGTGCCAGCAGACCGCCGGGCCCTAATCAGCCCCAGCATTTT.

The chain has TRBV5-4 and TRBJ2-7; 7 nucleotides agree with TRBD1. The CDR3 totals 14 residues. The germline CDR1 and CDR2 sequences are SGHNT and YYREEE (reference sequence). Trimming removed 3 bases from V and 6 bases from J; junction bases left unmatched: 9. The CDR3 spells CASSSRTGGSEQYF. The CDR3 DNA reads TGTGCCAGCAGCTCCCGGACAGGTGGGTCCGAGCAGTACTTC. The entire variable domain, with the rest obtained from reference TRBV5-4 and TRBJ2-7, is as follows: ETGVTQSPTHLIKTRGQQVTLRCSSQSGHNTVSWYQQALGQGPQFIFQYYREEENGRGNFPPRFSGLQFPNYSSELNVNALELDDSALYLCASSSRTGGSEQYFGPGTRLTVT.